This T cell receptor beta chain was profiled in a study of blood T cell repertoires in COVID-19. Study in general: The United States, Italy and Spain supplied acute and convalescent COVID-19 samples. PBMCs, B-cell-depleted T cells, or T cells provided the cDNA or gDNA that made up the material.

Source study methods: Reference gene primer amplification yielded estimated nucleated cell counts. Sequenced by immunoSEQ multiplex PCR; TCRdb stores in-frame clones only, minus some. Clonal size and the V and J genes are those of that table, whereas D and trimming came from the DNA. The sample includes 200,000 to 300,000 clones, around 82% seen only once; the top ten take about 4.8%. Per germline, CDR1 ENHRY and CDR2 SYGVKD. The CDR3 is 11 residues long. V lost 5 bases, J lost 8 bases, and 2 bases stayed unmatched. This clonotype originated in a woman in her seventies with acute or convalescent COVID-19. The chain is built from TRBV10-3 and TRBJ1-1; 7 bases agree with TRBD1. The source material was peripheral blood. The CDR3 nucleotides are TGTGCCATCAGTAAGGGGGCAGAAGCTTTCTTT. Residues: CAISKGAEAFF.